The 28 T cell receptor beta chains presented below share a single source sample, sequenced in a study of blood T cell repertoires in COVID-19. Clones were sequenced by immunoSEQ multiplex PCR, and TCRdb holds only the in-frame ones, with some missing. Found here are under 100,000 clones, roughly 86% of them singletons; the top ten hold about 9.4%. The specimen was peripheral blood. These receptors were taken from a man aged 55 to 70 with acute or convalescent COVID-19.

The genes are TRBV4-2 and TRBJ1-2; D not resolved. The CDR3 sequence is 14 residues long. Germline values: CDR1 LGHNA, CDR2 YNFKEQ. Trimming pared 0 bases from V and 5 bases from J, leaving 10 bases between. Here the CDR3 reads CASSQDMADYGYTF. CDR3 bases: TGTGCCAGCAGCCAAGATATGGCAGATTATGGCTACACCTTC.

This sequence joins TRBV14 and TRBJ2-5; D is unresolved. Germline V gene lookup returns CDR1 SGHDN and CDR2 FVKESK. This CDR3 has 13 amino acids. V lost 3 bases to trimming and J lost 3 bases, with 8 bases between them. CDR3 nucleotide sequence: TGTGCCAGCAGCCACGGCGGCGAAGAGACCCAGTACTTC. Translated: CASSHGGEETQYF.

This sequence joins TRBV11-3 and TRBJ2-5, with D possibly TRBD2 on 5 matching bases. The CDR3 loop spans 14 amino acids. From germline, CDR1 is SGHNT and CDR2 YENEEA. Trimming pared 3 bases from V and 4 bases from J, leaving 12 bases between. This chain's CDR3 is CASSFGQEGETQYF. DNA of the CDR3: TGTGCCAGCAGCTTCGGGCAAGAGGGAGAGACCCAGTACTTC.

The chain links TRBV7-2 to TRBJ1-1, with a tentative D call TRBD1 (6 bases). V lost 6 bases, J lost 2 bases, and 16 bases lay in between. The germline gives CDR1 SGHTA, CDR2 FQGNSA. CDR3 length equals 15 residues. The CDR3 DNA reads TGTGCCAGCAGGAGTGGGGGGGCACTAAACACTGAAGCTTTCTTT. This codes for CASRSGGALNTEAFF.

This clone was detected a few times. The genes are TRBV20-1 and TRBJ2-1; D gene unclear. The CDR3 has 11 residues. Trimming took off 4 bases at V and 9 bases at J, with 10 bases between the two ends. Germline CDR1 reads DFQATT; CDR2 reads SNEGSKA (reference sequence). CDR3 sequence: CSATAGFEQFF. The DNA of the CDR3 is TGCAGTGCTACCGCCGGGTTTGAGCAGTTCTTC.

This clone was detected only a few times. The V and J genes are TRBV19 and TRBJ2-4; D gene unclear. The germline V and J ends were trimmed by 3 bases and 7 bases, with 7 bases remaining between them. Germline assignment: CDR1 LNHDA and CDR2 SQIVND (reference sequence). The CDR3 extends over 12 amino acids. CDR3 loop: CASSIQWNIQYF. CDR3 in DNA: TGTGCCAGTAGTATTCAGTGGAACATTCAGTACTTC. Full variable domain (rest looked up from reference TRBV19 and TRBJ2-4): DGGITQSPKYLFRKEGQNVTLSCEQNLNHDAMYWYRQDPGQGLRLIYYSQIVNDFQKGDIAEGYSVSREKKESFPLTVTSAQKNPTAFYLCASSIQWNIQYFGAGTRLSVL.

This chain joins TRBV28 and TRBJ1-2; D is unclear. Per germline, CDR1 MDHEN and CDR2 SYDVKM. The CDR3 consists of 14 residues. Trimming removed 3 bases at V and 0 bases at J, with 8 bases between. The CDR3 nucleotides read TGTGCCAGCAGTTTGGAACAGACTAACTATGGCTACACCTTC. It translates to CASSLEQTNYGYTF.

This clone was recorded once. The chain is built from TRBV7-2 and TRBJ1-1, with D perhaps TRBD1 (6 bases). The CDR3 covers 15 residues. Between the trimmed V and J ends, which lost 1 base and 1 base, there was a span of 10 bases. Per the germline V gene, CDR1 is SGHTA and CDR2 is FQGNSA. The CDR3 sequence: CASSLEPGENTEAFF. CDR3 bases: TGTGCCAGCAGCTTAGAACCAGGGGAGAACACTGAAGCTTTCTTT.

The chain links TRBV6-5 to TRBJ2-7; a possible D gene is TRBD2 (6 bases). V gave up 6 bases and J gave up 0 bases, with 12 bases separating them. The CDR3 covers 14 residues. Germline values: CDR1 MNHEY, CDR2 SVGAGI. The CDR3 protein is CASRGTVVSYEQYF. The CDR3 bases are TGTGCCAGCAGGGGGACTGTGGTCTCCTACGAGCAGTACTTC.

The rearrangement joins TRBV5-1 to TRBJ1-2; perhaps TRBD1 as D (6 bases). Germline V CDR1 and CDR2: SGHRS, YFSETQ. V was cut by 0 bases and J by 7 bases, with 10 bases left in between. This CDR3 region has 13 residues. For the CDR3, the DNA is TGCGCCAGCAGCTTGGAGGGACAAATTGGCTACACCTTC. This gives the protein CASSLEGQIGYTF.

The chain recombines TRBV5-4 with TRBJ2-1; the D is unclear. This CDR3 contains 12 residues. Per the germline V gene, CDR1 is SGHNT and CDR2 is YYREEE (reference sequence). V lost 4 bases, J lost 7 bases, and 9 bases lay in between. The CDR3 DNA reads TGTGCCAGCAGCCTTAGCCGGAATGAGCAGTTCTTC. The encoded protein is CASSLSRNEQFF.

The chain recombines TRBV5-1 with TRBJ1-4, with 9 bases that match TRBD1. CDR1 is SGHRS and CDR2 is YFSETQ in the germline V gene. The CDR3 runs to 15 residues. V trimming: 5 bases; J trimming: 8 bases; junction bases outside the gene matches: 10. CDR3 in DNA: TGCGCCAGCAGGGGGACGGGACAGGGACCCGAAAAACTGTTTTTT. This sequence encodes CASRGTGQGPEKLFF.

This rearrangement joins TRBV18 to TRBJ2-1; weak D call: TRBD1 (5 bases). Germline V gives CDR1 KGHSH, CDR2 LQKENI. The CDR3 consists of 15 residues. V shed 0 bases and J shed 9 bases, with 15 bases lying between them. DNA for the CDR3: TGTGCCAGCTCACCACCGTACTCCAGGGCGGTTGAGCAGTTCTTC. It yields the protein CASSPPYSRAVEQFF.

The genes are TRBV9 and TRBJ2-1; D call uncertain. V lost 4 bases and J 0 bases, leaving 17 bases between the germline ends. CDR1 SGDLS and CDR2 YYNGEE come from the germline V gene. This CDR3 is 17 amino acids long. CDR3 nucleotides: TGTGCCAGCAGCCCCATACCCTGGCGGAGCTCCTACAATGAGCAGTTCTTC. It encodes CASSPIPWRSSYNEQFF.

The rearrangement links TRBV11-2 to TRBJ1-3, with 7 positions matching TRBD1. The ends lost 4 bases at V and 4 bases at J; junction bases unmatched: 7. The CDR3 has 15 amino acids. Germline CDR1 and CDR2: SGHAT and FQNNGV. The CDR3 reads CASSSLTGVGNTIYF. Here the CDR3 DNA reads TGTGCCAGCAGCTCCTTAACAGGGGTGGGAAACACCATATATTTT.

This chain connects TRBV5-6 to TRBJ2-5, with TRBD2 matching over 11 bases. Germline CDR1 is SGHDT and CDR2 is YYEEEE. With 3 bases clipped from V and 1 base from J, the junction kept 2 bases outside the gene matches. The CDR3 runs 15 residues. CDR3 sequence: CASSSSGGTQETQYF. The CDR3 DNA reads TGTGCCAGCAGCTCTAGCGGGGGGACCCAAGAGACCCAGTACTTC.

V is TRBV15 and J is TRBJ2-1; possible D gene TRBD1, 6 bases. Germline loops: CDR1 LNHNV, CDR2 YYDKDF (reference sequence). The CDR3 is 15 amino acids. Trimming left V 4 bases short and J 2 bases short, with 12 bases between. The CDR3, as DNA: TGTGCCACCAGCATAGGGGGTAGCACCTACAATGAGCAGTTCTTC. Translating it yields CATSIGGSTYNEQFF.

This clone was seen a handful of times. The CDR3 DNA reads TGTGCCAGTACCTTGGGACAGGGTTCTTACATTCAGTACTTC. Its translation: CASTLGQGSYIQYF. The chain carries TRBV19 and TRBJ2-4; 9 nucleotides match TRBD1. Germline V gene data show CDR1 as LNHDA and CDR2 as SQIVND (reference sequence). This CDR3 region has 14 residues. V gave up 7 bases and J gave up 8 bases; unmatched junction bases: 9.

CDR3: CASSWTGGQETQYF. The CDR3 DNA follows: TGTGCCAGCAGCTGGACAGGGGGTCAAGAGACCCAGTACTTC. The genes are TRBV5-5 and TRBJ2-5; 10 nucleotides match TRBD1. Germline CDR1 and CDR2: SGHKS and YYEKEE (reference sequence). Trimming took 3 bases from V and 2 from J; bases not matched to a gene: 1. The CDR3 sequence is 14 residues long. Supplemented by reference TRBV5-5 and TRBJ2-5, the full variable domain reads DAGVTQSPTHLIKTRGQQVTLRCSPISGHKSVSWYQQVLGQGPQFIFQYYEKEERGRGNFPDRFSARQFPNYSSELNVNALLLGDSALYLCASSWTGGQETQYFGPGTRLLVL.

The V and J genes are TRBV6-7 and TRBJ2-7; D is uncertain. TRBV6-7 is an open reading frame, and its role is uncertain. V gave up 9 bases and J gave up 5 bases, with 8 bases separating them. This CDR3 has 10 residues. The CDR3 DNA reads TGTGCCAGACGGGTCCACGAGCAGTACTTC. It encodes CARRVHEQYF.

This clone was counted a few times. The chain links TRBV9 to TRBJ1-3, with TRBD1 as a possible D gene (6 bases). Trimming cost V 3 bases and J 2 bases, with 12 bases left between them. Germline V gives CDR1 SGDLS, CDR2 YYNGEE. This CDR3 has 15 amino acids. CDR3 DNA sequence: TGTGCCAGCAGCGCCTATCAGGGGACTGGAAACACCATATATTTT. Protein sequence: CASSAYQGTGNTIYF.

The CDR3, as DNA: TGCGCCAGCAGCCCCGGGACTAGCGGGATAAATGAGCAGTTCTTC. It specifies CASSPGTSGINEQFF. The chain links TRBV10-1 to TRBJ2-1, with 13 bases identical to TRBD2. This CDR3 is built from 15 residues. V was clipped by 6 bases and J by 7 bases; unmatched bases: 6. The germline gives CDR1 WNHNN, CDR2 SYGVQD (reference sequence).

This clone was seen a single time. The genes are TRBV10-1 and TRBJ2-1; a weak D match, TRBD1 (7 bases). Germline values: CDR1 WNHNN, CDR2 SYGVQD (reference sequence). The CDR3 has 13 residues. Trimming took 7 bases from V and 7 from J, leaving 14 bases between them. The chain's CDR3 is CASMAGGNNEQFF. The CDR3 nucleotides are TGCGCCAGCATGGCAGGGGGGAATAATGAGCAGTTCTTC.

Here the CDR3 reads CASSFSGNQPQHF. The DNA of the CDR3 is TGTGCCAGCAGTTTTTCGGGGAATCAGCCCCAGCATTTT. The chain recombines TRBV27 with TRBJ1-5, with D hard to call. CDR3 length: 13 amino acids. Trimming stripped 3 bases from V and 4 bases from J, with 7 bases between. The V gene's germline CDR1 is MNHEY and CDR2 SMNVEV (reference sequence).

This clone was recorded once. The chain couples TRBV18 to TRBJ2-7; TRBD1 might be the D (5 bases). Germline lookup yields CDR1 KGHSH and CDR2 LQKENI. Between the trimmed V and J ends, which lost 2 bases and 3 bases, there was a span of 8 bases. The CDR3 loop spans 13 amino acids. CDR3 loop: CASSPGAFYEQYF. CDR3 sequence (DNA): TGTGCCAGCTCACCAGGGGCTTTCTACGAGCAGTACTTC.

The chain joins TRBV28 to TRBJ2-2; 8 positions match TRBD2. Trimming cost V 5 bases and J 0 bases; bases outside gene matches: 5. This CDR3 contains 16 residues. Germline values: CDR1 MDHEN, CDR2 SYDVKM. The CDR3 DNA sequence: TGTGCCAGCAGTAGCGGTAGCGGGGCGAACACCGGGGAGCTGTTTTTT. This gives the protein CASSSGSGANTGELFF.

The CDR3 here is CASQGVTGELFF. The DNA of the CDR3 is TGTGCGTCCCAGGGGGTTACCGGGGAGCTGTTTTTT. The J gene is TRBJ2-2, the V gene TRBV10-3; 7 nucleotides align to TRBD1. The CDR3 totals 12 residues. Germline values: CDR1 ENHRY, CDR2 SYGVKD.

CDR3 bases: TGTGCCAGCGACCCCCGGGGTAGCGGGAGCCTAGAGCAGTACTTC. Protein: CASDPRGSGSLEQYF. This chain links TRBV28 with TRBJ2-7; TRBD2 matches at 9 bases. V was pared by 8 bases and J by 7 bases, with 15 bases of the junction left unmatched. This CDR3 comprises 15 residues. Per germline, CDR1 MDHEN and CDR2 SYDVKM.